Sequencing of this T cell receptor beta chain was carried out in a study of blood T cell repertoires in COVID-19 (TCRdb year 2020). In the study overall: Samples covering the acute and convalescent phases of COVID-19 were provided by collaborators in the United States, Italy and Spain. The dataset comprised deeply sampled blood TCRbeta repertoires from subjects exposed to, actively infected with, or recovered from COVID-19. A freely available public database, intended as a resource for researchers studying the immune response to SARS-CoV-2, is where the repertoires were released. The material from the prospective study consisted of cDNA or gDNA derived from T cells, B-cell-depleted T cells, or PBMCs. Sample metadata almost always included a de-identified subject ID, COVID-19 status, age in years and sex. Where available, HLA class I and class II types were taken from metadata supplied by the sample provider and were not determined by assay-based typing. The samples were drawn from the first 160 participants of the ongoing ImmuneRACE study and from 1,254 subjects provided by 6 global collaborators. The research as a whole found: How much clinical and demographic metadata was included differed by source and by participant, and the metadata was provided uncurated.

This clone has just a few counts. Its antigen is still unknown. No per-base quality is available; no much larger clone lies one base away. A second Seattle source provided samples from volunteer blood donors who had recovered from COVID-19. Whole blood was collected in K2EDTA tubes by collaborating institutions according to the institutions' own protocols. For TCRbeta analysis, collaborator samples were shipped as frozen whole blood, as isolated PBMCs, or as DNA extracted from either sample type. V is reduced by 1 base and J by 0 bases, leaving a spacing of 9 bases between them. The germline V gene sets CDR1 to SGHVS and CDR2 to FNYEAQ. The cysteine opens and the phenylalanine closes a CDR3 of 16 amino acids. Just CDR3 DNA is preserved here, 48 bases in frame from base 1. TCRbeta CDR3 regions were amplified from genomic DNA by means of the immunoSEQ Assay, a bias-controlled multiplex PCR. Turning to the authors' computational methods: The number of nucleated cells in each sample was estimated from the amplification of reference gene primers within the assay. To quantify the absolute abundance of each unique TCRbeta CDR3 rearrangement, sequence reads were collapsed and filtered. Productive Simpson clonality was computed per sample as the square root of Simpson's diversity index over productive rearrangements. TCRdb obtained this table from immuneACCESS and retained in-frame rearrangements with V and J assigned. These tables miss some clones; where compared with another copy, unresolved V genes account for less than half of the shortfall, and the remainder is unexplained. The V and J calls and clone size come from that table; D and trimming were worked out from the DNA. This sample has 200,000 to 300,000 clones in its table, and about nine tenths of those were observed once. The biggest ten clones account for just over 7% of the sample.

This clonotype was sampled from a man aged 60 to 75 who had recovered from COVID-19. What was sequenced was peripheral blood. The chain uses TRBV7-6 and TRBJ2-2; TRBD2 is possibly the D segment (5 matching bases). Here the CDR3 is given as CASSLVGGANTGELFF. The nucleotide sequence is TGTGCCAGCAGCTTAGTCGGAGGCGCGAACACCGGGGAGCTGTTTTTT.